Listed below are T cell receptor beta chains from one sample, sequenced in a study of cytomegalovirus exposure and HLA in healthy donors. Assay used: immunoSEQ multiplex PCR; TCRdb lists only in-frame clones, some missing. This sample has 180,000 or so clones, with roughly 79% found just once. Sequenced sample: PBMCs. The receptors were sampled from a woman younger than 35 in good health and CMV-seropositive. Both conserved end residues are part of each CDR3.

cdr3_aa: CASSQDSTGSRYEQYF
j_call: TRBJ2-7
v_call: TRBV4-2

cdr3_aa: CASSLPGGTGDGYTF
j_call: TRBJ1-2
v_call: TRBV5-6

cdr3_aa: CASSQDFVPFGSPLHF
j_call: TRBJ1-6
v_call: TRBV4-1

cdr3_aa: CASSLPPERDQETQYF
j_call: TRBJ2-5
v_call: TRBV28

cdr3_aa: CASSLLPSWSDTQYF
j_call: TRBJ2-3
v_call: TRBV13

cdr3_aa: CASPDRGEQYF
j_call: TRBJ2-7
v_call: TRBV27

cdr3_aa: CASSPWAPSGYTF
j_call: TRBJ1-2
v_call: TRBV14

cdr3_aa: CASSLANGNEQFF
j_call: TRBJ2-1
v_call: TRBV7-2

cdr3_aa: CASSAAGTSEFF
j_call: TRBJ2-1
v_call: TRBV5-4

cdr3_aa: CASSPGQPQHF
j_call: TRBJ1-5
v_call: TRBV11-3

cdr3_aa: CASSVGAGTSGGSRDTQYF
j_call: TRBJ2-3
v_call: TRBV9

cdr3_aa: CASSLGGGSLAYSYEQYF
j_call: TRBJ2-7
v_call: TRBV13

cdr3_aa: CASSQIRTSVYEQYF
j_call: TRBJ2-7
v_call: TRBV14

cdr3_aa: CASSLGTGGGTEAFF
j_call: TRBJ1-1
v_call: TRBV27

cdr3_aa: CASIPGRGQETQYF
j_call: TRBJ2-5
v_call: TRBV6-5

cdr3_aa: CASSFPGLAADTQYF
j_call: TRBJ2-3
v_call: TRBV27

cdr3_aa: CASSYSRGRSRNEQFF
j_call: TRBJ2-1
v_call: TRBV6-5

cdr3_aa: CSVVGSSYEQYF
j_call: TRBJ2-7
v_call: TRBV29-1

cdr3_aa: CASSQEDRRDHQGGYTF
j_call: TRBJ1-2
v_call: TRBV4-1

cdr3_aa: CASSYSGGAYNEQFF
j_call: TRBJ2-1
v_call: TRBV6-5

cdr3_aa: CASTDRGPNYEQYF
j_call: TRBJ2-7
v_call: TRBV28

cdr3_aa: CAWKELARTGELFF
j_call: TRBJ2-2
v_call: TRBV30

cdr3_aa: CASSLVGEGDNTEAFF
j_call: TRBJ1-1
v_call: TRBV5-1

cdr3_aa: CASSVVGDFNTEAFF
j_call: TRBJ1-1
v_call: TRBV9

cdr3_aa: CASSLGFGRGADEQYF
j_call: TRBJ2-7
v_call: TRBV7-9

cdr3_aa: CASSQASGLYNEQFF
j_call: TRBJ2-1
v_call: TRBV14

cdr3_aa: CAWSGGGGQPQHF
j_call: TRBJ1-5
v_call: TRBV30